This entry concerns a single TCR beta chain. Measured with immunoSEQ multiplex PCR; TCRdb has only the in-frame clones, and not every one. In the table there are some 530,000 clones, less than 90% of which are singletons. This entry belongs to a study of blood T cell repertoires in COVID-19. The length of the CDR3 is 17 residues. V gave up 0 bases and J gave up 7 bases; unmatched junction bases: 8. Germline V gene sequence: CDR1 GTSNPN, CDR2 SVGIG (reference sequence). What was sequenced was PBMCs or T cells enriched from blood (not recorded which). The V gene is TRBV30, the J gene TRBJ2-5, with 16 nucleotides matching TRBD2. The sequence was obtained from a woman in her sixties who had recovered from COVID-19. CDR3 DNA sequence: TGTGCCTGGAGTGTGGGACTAGCGGGGGGGCAGGAAGGGACCCAGTACTTC. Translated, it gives CAWSVGLAGGQEGTQYF.